The rows below give T cell receptor beta chains drawn from one sample of a study of Ad26.COV2.S vaccination and SARS-CoV-2 variants. Sequencing was performed with immunoSEQ multiplex PCR; in TCRdb, only in-frame clones are kept and a portion is missing. There are 300,000 to 350,000 clones in the sample; about 82% occur only once, and 2% to 2.5% lies in the top ten. Sequenced material: peripheral blood, taken in a trial of Ad26.COV2.S vaccine versus placebo. The origin of the receptors is a person aged 18-60 years who received the Ad26.COV2.S COVID-19 vaccine or a placebo. Each CDR3 is given with its conserved first and last residue. The order of the fields is CDR3 protein, CDR3 DNA, V gene, J gene, D gene, clone size. A D gene is named only where the DNA matches it firmly. Some rows have no size entry. The others give once, few or many, or a class for an expanded clone.

cdr3_aa: CASSYSTRDQPQHF; cdr3_nt: TGTGCCAGCAGTTACTCGACCCGGGATCAGCCCCAGCATTTT; v_call: TRBV6-2/TRBV6-3; j_call: TRBJ1-5; d_call: -; clone_size: -
cdr3_aa: CAWSPGTGNTEAFF; cdr3_nt: TGTGCCTGGAGTCCCGGGACAGGGAACACTGAAGCTTTCTTT; v_call: TRBV30; j_call: TRBJ1-1; d_call: TRBD1; clone_size: few
cdr3_aa: CASSQNPSLEQYF; cdr3_nt: TGTGCCAGCAGCCAAAACCCCAGTCTCGAGCAGTACTTC; v_call: TRBV3-1/TRBV3-2; j_call: TRBJ2-7; d_call: -; clone_size: -
cdr3_aa: CASSLAGGYNEQFF; cdr3_nt: TGTGCCAGCAGCTTAGCGGGGGGGTACAATGAGCAGTTCTTC; v_call: TRBV7-3; j_call: TRBJ2-1; d_call: TRBD2; clone_size: -
cdr3_aa: CASSLGTRIYEQYF; cdr3_nt: TGTGCCAGCAGCTTAGGGACAAGAATCTACGAGCAGTACTTC; v_call: TRBV7-8; j_call: TRBJ2-7; d_call: -; clone_size: -
cdr3_aa: CASSPDSTSGNTIYF; cdr3_nt: TGTGCCAGCAGTCCGGACAGTACCTCTGGAAACACCATATATTTT; v_call: TRBV6-6; j_call: TRBJ1-3; d_call: -; clone_size: many
cdr3_aa: CASSSLITDTQYF; cdr3_nt: TGTGCCAGCAGTAGTCTAATTACAGATACGCAGTATTTT; v_call: TRBV28; j_call: TRBJ2-3; d_call: -; clone_size: -
cdr3_aa: CASSLVLGPGSPLHF; cdr3_nt: TGTGCCAGCAGCTTAGTTCTAGGGCCGGGTTCACCCCTCCACTTT; v_call: TRBV11-2; j_call: TRBJ1-6; d_call: -; clone_size: -
cdr3_aa: CASSRGLQETQYF; cdr3_nt: TGCGCCAGCAGTAGGGGGCTTCAAGAGACCCAGTACTTC; v_call: TRBV5-1; j_call: TRBJ2-5; d_call: TRBD1; clone_size: -
cdr3_aa: CASSLVRGSSTDTQYF; cdr3_nt: TGTGCCAGCAGCTTGGTTCGGGGGTCTAGCACAGATACGCAGTATTTT; v_call: TRBV5-4; j_call: TRBJ2-3; d_call: -; clone_size: -
cdr3_aa: CASRNRGVTISNQPQHF; cdr3_nt: TGTGCCAGCAGGAACAGGGGCGTTACTATTAGCAATCAGCCCCAGCATTTT; v_call: TRBV28; j_call: TRBJ1-5; d_call: TRBD1; clone_size: -
cdr3_aa: CASSLSDVRIYEQYF; cdr3_nt: TGCGCCAGCAGCTTGTCTGATGTACGGATCTACGAGCAGTACTTC; v_call: TRBV5-1; j_call: TRBJ2-7; d_call: -; clone_size: -
cdr3_aa: CASSLGAGRTFYYNEQFF; cdr3_nt: TGTGCCAGCAGCTTAGGGGCAGGGCGAACCTTCTACTACAATGAGCAGTTCTTC; v_call: TRBV11-3; j_call: TRBJ2-1; d_call: -; clone_size: -
cdr3_aa: CASSTYRVRNTEAFF; cdr3_nt: TGTGCCAGTAGTACTTACAGGGTGAGGAACACTGAAGCTTTCTTT; v_call: TRBV19; j_call: TRBJ1-1; d_call: -; clone_size: -
cdr3_aa: CATSPTGVGTEAFF; cdr3_nt: TGTGCCACCTCTCCTACAGGGGTAGGCACTGAAGCTTTCTTT; v_call: TRBV19; j_call: TRBJ1-1; d_call: TRBD1; clone_size: -
cdr3_aa: CASSRSQASFDEKLFF; cdr3_nt: TGTGCCAGCTCACGCTCGCAGGCAAGTTTCGATGAAAAACTGTTTTTT; v_call: TRBV18; j_call: TRBJ1-4; d_call: -; clone_size: -
cdr3_aa: CASSPPWGSDTEAFF; cdr3_nt: TGTGCCAGCTCACCACCGTGGGGGTCGGACACTGAAGCTTTCTTT; v_call: TRBV18; j_call: TRBJ1-1; d_call: -; clone_size: -
cdr3_aa: CASRGGARTEAFF; cdr3_nt: TGTGCCAGCAGGGGAGGGGCGCGGACTGAAGCTTTCTTT; v_call: TRBV28; j_call: TRBJ1-1; d_call: -; clone_size: -
cdr3_aa: CASSLRDIGQGAKGYTF; cdr3_nt: TGCGCCAGCAGCTTAAGGGATATAGGGCAGGGGGCGAAAGGCTACACCTTC; v_call: TRBV5-1; j_call: TRBJ1-2; d_call: TRBD1; clone_size: -
cdr3_aa: CASSGLGVWETQYF; cdr3_nt: TGTGCCAGCAGTGGACTAGGGGTTTGGGAGACCCAGTACTTC; v_call: TRBV28; j_call: TRBJ2-5; d_call: TRBD2; clone_size: many
cdr3_aa: CASSYSSRGGGYTF; cdr3_nt: TGTGCCAGCAGTTACTCCTCCAGGGGAGGTGGCTACACCTTC; v_call: TRBV6-5; j_call: TRBJ1-2; d_call: -; clone_size: -
cdr3_aa: CASSSELFLSLQETQYF; cdr3_nt: TGTGCCAGCAGCTCAGAGTTGTTTTTGTCCTTACAAGAGACCCAGTACTTC; v_call: TRBV7-3; j_call: TRBJ2-5; d_call: -; clone_size: -
cdr3_aa: CASSQWQGGEAFF; cdr3_nt: TGCGCCAGCAGCCAATGGCAGGGGGGGGAAGCTTTCTTT; v_call: TRBV4-1; j_call: TRBJ1-1; d_call: TRBD1; clone_size: -
cdr3_aa: CASSQGAEGHYGYTF; cdr3_nt: TGCGCCAGCAGCCAAGGGGCTGAAGGCCACTATGGCTACACCTTC; v_call: TRBV4-1; j_call: TRBJ1-2; d_call: -; clone_size: -
cdr3_aa: CASSPQGTGISGANVLTF; cdr3_nt: TGTGCCAGCTCACCTCAAGGGACAGGGATCTCTGGGGCCAACGTCCTGACTTTC; v_call: TRBV18; j_call: TRBJ2-6; d_call: TRBD1; clone_size: -
cdr3_aa: CASSVPGGSSNQPQHF; cdr3_nt: TGTGCCAGTAGTGTCCCAGGGGGGAGCAGCAATCAGCCCCAGCATTTT; v_call: TRBV19; j_call: TRBJ1-5; d_call: TRBD1; clone_size: few
cdr3_aa: CASSPQVANSPLHF; cdr3_nt: TGTGCCAGCAGCCCTCAGGTGGCCAATTCACCCCTCCACTTT; v_call: TRBV7-8; j_call: TRBJ1-6; d_call: -; clone_size: -
cdr3_aa: CASSLKGLGANVLTF; cdr3_nt: TGTGCCAGCAGCCTTAAAGGGCTTGGGGCCAACGTCCTGACTTTC; v_call: TRBV2; j_call: TRBJ2-6; d_call: -; clone_size: -
cdr3_aa: CASRPGTVQETQYF; cdr3_nt: TGTGCCAGCAGGCCGGGGACAGTCCAAGAGACCCAGTACTTC; v_call: TRBV7-9; j_call: TRBJ2-5; d_call: TRBD1; clone_size: -
cdr3_aa: CASSYTGGGSYGYTF; cdr3_nt: TGTGCCAGCAGTTACACGGGCGGGGGGAGCTATGGCTACACCTTC; v_call: TRBV6-5; j_call: TRBJ1-2; d_call: -; clone_size: -
cdr3_aa: CASSVAGGLEETQYF; cdr3_nt: TGTGCCAGCAGCGTAGCTGGGGGGCTTGAGGAGACCCAGTACTTC; v_call: TRBV9; j_call: TRBJ2-5; d_call: -; clone_size: -
cdr3_aa: CASGLVPGGNTIYF; cdr3_nt: TGTGCTAGTGGTTTGGTACCCGGGGGAAACACCATATATTTT; v_call: TRBV12-5; j_call: TRBJ1-3; d_call: -; clone_size: -
cdr3_aa: CASSAGAFFGIYGYTF; cdr3_nt: TGTGCCAGCAGTGCCGGGGCTTTCTTTGGCATCTATGGCTACACCTTC; v_call: TRBV6-1; j_call: TRBJ1-2; d_call: -; clone_size: once
cdr3_aa: CASSYGQTQETQYF; cdr3_nt: TGTGCCAGCAGTTACGGGCAGACCCAAGAGACCCAGTACTTC; v_call: TRBV6-2/TRBV6-3; j_call: TRBJ2-5; d_call: -; clone_size: -
cdr3_aa: CASSLRMGLSYEQYF; cdr3_nt: TGTGCCAGCAGCTTACGAATGGGGCTCTCCTACGAGCAGTACTTC; v_call: TRBV7-9; j_call: TRBJ2-7; d_call: -; clone_size: once
cdr3_aa: CASSKRSVQKTQYF; cdr3_nt: TGTGCCAGCAGCAAACGGTCCGTGCAGAAGACCCAGTACTTC; v_call: TRBV3-1/TRBV3-2; j_call: TRBJ2-5; d_call: -; clone_size: -
cdr3_aa: CASSLNQGGDQPQHF; cdr3_nt: TGTGCCAGCAGTCTTAATCAGGGGGGGGATCAGCCCCAGCATTTT; v_call: TRBV27; j_call: TRBJ1-5; d_call: TRBD1; clone_size: -
cdr3_aa: CATSRDYGVGQPQHF; cdr3_nt: TGTGCCACCAGCAGAGATTACGGGGTAGGACAGCCCCAGCATTTT; v_call: TRBV15; j_call: TRBJ1-5; d_call: -; clone_size: -
cdr3_aa: CASSEADWPTLPNSPLHF; cdr3_nt: TGTGCCAGCAGTGAAGCTGATTGGCCAACATTACCAAATTCACCCCTCCACTTT; v_call: TRBV6-1; j_call: TRBJ1-6; d_call: -; clone_size: few
cdr3_aa: CASQGGAGEKLFF; cdr3_nt: TGTGCCAGCCAGGGGGGGGCTGGGGAAAAACTGTTTTTT; v_call: TRBV28; j_call: TRBJ1-4; d_call: TRBD1; clone_size: once
cdr3_aa: CASSRTYTGNTIYF; cdr3_nt: TGTGCCAGCAGTCGGACATACACTGGAAACACCATATATTTT; v_call: TRBV6-5; j_call: TRBJ1-3; d_call: -; clone_size: -
cdr3_aa: CSAGSRTEAFF; cdr3_nt: TGCAGTGCCGGGTCAAGGACTGAAGCTTTCTTT; v_call: TRBV20-1; j_call: TRBJ1-1; d_call: -; clone_size: -
cdr3_aa: CASSLQGLEQYF; cdr3_nt: TGCGCCAGCAGCCTACAGGGGTTGGAGCAGTACTTC; v_call: TRBV5-1; j_call: TRBJ2-7; d_call: TRBD1; clone_size: -
cdr3_aa: CAISEGPRVTGELFF; cdr3_nt: TGTGCCATCAGTGAAGGGCCCCGTGTCACCGGGGAGCTGTTTTTT; v_call: TRBV10-3; j_call: TRBJ2-2; d_call: -; clone_size: -
cdr3_aa: CASSQRQTYEQYF; cdr3_nt: TGTGCCAGCAGCCAGCGGCAGACCTACGAGCAGTACTTC; v_call: TRBV5-8; j_call: TRBJ2-7; d_call: -; clone_size: -
cdr3_aa: CASNGPGASTEAFF; cdr3_nt: TGCGCCAGCAACGGACCGGGGGCCAGCACTGAAGCTTTCTTT; v_call: TRBV5-1; j_call: TRBJ1-1; d_call: -; clone_size: -
cdr3_aa: CASSPGGDNYGYTF; cdr3_nt: TGTGCCAGCAGCCCTGGAGGGGACAACTATGGCTACACCTTC; v_call: TRBV7-9; j_call: TRBJ1-2; d_call: -; clone_size: -
cdr3_aa: CASSGGQGLLLEETQYF; cdr3_nt: TGTGCCAGCAGTGGGGGACAGGGTCTATTACTTGAAGAGACCCAGTACTTC; v_call: TRBV25-1; j_call: TRBJ2-5; d_call: TRBD1; clone_size: -
cdr3_aa: CASSGGLATNEKLFF; cdr3_nt: TGTGCCAGCAGTGGGGGTCTAGCAACTAATGAAAAACTGTTTTTT; v_call: TRBV2; j_call: TRBJ1-4; d_call: -; clone_size: -
cdr3_aa: CASSLEAGSGYTF; cdr3_nt: TGCGCCAGCAGCTTGGAGGCAGGGTCTGGCTACACCTTC; v_call: TRBV5-1; j_call: TRBJ1-2; d_call: -; clone_size: -
cdr3_aa: CASNKQGPITEAFF; cdr3_nt: TGTGCCAGCAACAAACAGGGTCCTATAACTGAAGCTTTCTTT; v_call: TRBV6-5; j_call: TRBJ1-1; d_call: -; clone_size: -
cdr3_aa: CASSVDWGGEKLFF; cdr3_nt: TGTGCCAGTAGCGTCGACTGGGGAGGGGAAAAACTGTTTTTT; v_call: TRBV19; j_call: TRBJ1-4; d_call: -; clone_size: -
cdr3_aa: CASSLSGEPPGTQYF; cdr3_nt: TGTGCCAGCAGCTTGAGTGGAGAGCCCCCGGGGACCCAGTACTTC; v_call: TRBV11-3; j_call: TRBJ2-5; d_call: -; clone_size: once